This entry concerns a single T cell receptor beta chain. Participants came from about 23 US areas, aged about 18 to 100 years. This entry comes from a study of blood T cell repertoires in COVID-19. The assay was immunoSEQ multiplex PCR, and TCRdb's table has in-frame clones only and misses some. Here the sample spans about 180,000 clones, 86% being singletons. The source is a young woman who had recovered from COVID-19. Sequencing was done on a sample of PBMCs or T cells enriched from blood (not recorded which).

The CDR3 nucleotides read TGCGCCAGCAGTCACTGTCGGACTAGCGGGGGGTACCAAGAGACCCAGTACTTC. Translated: CASSHCRTSGGYQETQYF. The rearrangement uses TRBV23-1 and TRBJ2-5; 14 positions agree with TRBD2. TRBV23-1 is known as an ORF, though its function is uncertain. This CDR3 has 18 residues. V shed 3 bases, J shed 0 bases, and the junction held 6 bases outside the gene matches.